One sample yielded the 13 T cell receptor beta chains listed below, sequenced in a study of CXCR3-negative and CXCR3-positive naive CD8 T cells. Each TRB cDNA library was prepared by 5' RACE (with UMI labels). TCRdb reanalyzed the 5' RACE reads, giving one entry per CDR3 protein sequence and no DNA. Recorded for this sample: around 56,000 distinct CDR3 sequences. Sample: naive CXCR3- CD8+ T cells from blood. Specified subset: CD45RO-CCR7+CD27+CD95- naive CD8+ T cells lacking CXCR3 (TNR3-). These receptors originate from a human donor in good health. Some clones in this sample may be carry-over from other donors' samples.

The chain is built from TRBV29-1 and TRBJ2-3; no DNA is available, so the TRBD1 call from TCRdb remains unchecked. The CDR3 covers 13 residues. Germline V lookup: CDR1 SQVTM, CDR2 ANQGSEA. The CDR3 sequence: CSVWAGRTDTQYF.

The chain couples TRBV12-3 or TRBV12-4 to TRBJ2-7; without DNA, the TCRdb call of TRBD1 cannot be checked. The CDR3 is 12 amino acids. CDR3 sequence reads: CASSLGDTEQYF.

The V and J genes are TRBV11-3 and TRBJ1-3; the D call of TRBD1 rests on TCRdb alone, since no DNA is present to check it. This CDR3 is 17 amino acids long. Germline values: CDR1 SGHNT, CDR2 YENEEA. CDR3 loop: CASSFPDRGSSGTTIYF.

The chain has TRBV4-3 and TRBJ2-2. The germline gives CDR1 LGHNA, CDR2 YSLEER. The CDR3 contains 15 residues. The CDR3 sequence is CASSLGMGNTGELFF.

This chain links TRBV28 with TRBJ2-3. The CDR3 is made up of 14 amino acids. CDR1 and CDR2 from the germline V gene are MDHEN and SYDVKM. CDR3 amino acids: CASKKLQGTDTQYF. Drawing the rest from reference TRBV28 and TRBJ2-3, the complete variable domain is DVKVTQSSRYLVKRTGEKVFLECVQDMDHENMFWYRQDPGLGLRLIYFSYDVKMKEKGDIPEGYSVSREKKERFSLILESASTNQTSMYLCASKKLQGTDTQYFGPGTRLTVL.

The chain uses TRBV6-2 or TRBV6-3 and TRBJ1-4; TCRdb gives TRBD1 as the D gene, but with no DNA this cannot be confirmed. This CDR3 is built from 13 residues. CDR1 is MNHEY and CDR2 is SVGEGT in the germline V gene. The CDR3: CASSDRGGEKLFF.

This sequence joins TRBV14 and TRBJ2-7; lacking DNA, the TRBD1 call made by TCRdb goes unchecked. There are 17 residues in the CDR3. Germline V gene lookup returns CDR1 SGHDN and CDR2 FVKESK. The CDR3 protein is CASSQEFSEKGDYEQYF.

The chain recombines TRBV7-7 with TRBJ2-5; TCRdb lists TRBD2, though no DNA is available to test this call. There are 16 residues in the CDR3. The germline V gene encodes CDR1 SSHAT and CDR2 FNYEAQ (reference sequence). CDR3 loop: CASSPILAGVQETQYF.

This CDR3 is CASVFSRTVRAEQFF. V and J are TRBV12-5 and TRBJ2-1; TCRdb's D call of TRBD2 is untestable without DNA. The CDR3 loop spans 15 amino acids. CDR1 and CDR2 from the germline V gene are LGHNT and FRNRAP.

The chain is built from TRBV7-8 and TRBJ1-3. Germline CDR1 is SGHVS and CDR2 is FQNEAQ. There are 16 residues in the CDR3. The CDR3 reads CASSLEIPSPGNTIYF.

The chain combines TRBV20-1 with TRBJ1-6; TCRdb proposes TRBD1, but this gene call is untestable without DNA. CDR1 is DFQATT and CDR2 is SNEGSKA in the germline V gene (reference sequence). The CDR3 is 16 residues long. The CDR3 is CSARDLGRQNNSPLHF.

The chain joins TRBV28 to TRBJ2-7. The CDR3 has 14 residues. Germline V gene lookup returns CDR1 MDHEN and CDR2 SYDVKM. The CDR3 here is CASSPRQLSYEQYF. Looking up the rest from reference TRBV28 and TRBJ2-7 gives the full variable domain: DVKVTQSSRYLVKRTGEKVFLECVQDMDHENMFWYRQDPGLGLRLIYFSYDVKMKEKGDIPEGYSVSREKKERFSLILESASTNQTSMYLCASSPRQLSYEQYFGPGTRLTVT.

The chain joins TRBV11-3 to TRBJ2-3; TCRdb names TRBD1, which stays unverified in the absence of DNA. The CDR3 consists of 14 residues. Germline assignment: CDR1 SGHNT and CDR2 YENEEA. CDR3 in amino acids: CASSLYGATDTQYF.